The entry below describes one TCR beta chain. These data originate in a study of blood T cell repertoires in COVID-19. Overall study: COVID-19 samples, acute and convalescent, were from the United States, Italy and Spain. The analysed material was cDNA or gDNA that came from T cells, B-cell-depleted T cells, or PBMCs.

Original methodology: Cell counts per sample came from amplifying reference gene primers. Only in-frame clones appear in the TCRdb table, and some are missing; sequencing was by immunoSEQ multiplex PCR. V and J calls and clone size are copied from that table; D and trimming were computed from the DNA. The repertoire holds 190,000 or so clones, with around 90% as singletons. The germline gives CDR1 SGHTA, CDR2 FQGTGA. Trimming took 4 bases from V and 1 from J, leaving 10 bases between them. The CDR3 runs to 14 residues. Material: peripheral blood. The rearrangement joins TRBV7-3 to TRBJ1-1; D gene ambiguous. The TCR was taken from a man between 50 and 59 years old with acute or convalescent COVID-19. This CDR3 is CASSSGSGNTEAFF. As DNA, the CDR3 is TGTGCCAGCAGCTCAGGAAGTGGGAACACTGAAGCTTTCTTT.